The clone carrying this T cell receptor delta chain was observed a few times. Its antigen is unknown. The protein that TCRdb holds for this DNA derives from a much larger clone and differs from the translated DNA at residue 3, which likely indicates a read error; the protein shown here is translated from the DNA. PBMCs from patients and controls supplied the genomic DNA for sequencing. The data were taken from a study of gamma delta lymphoproliferative disorders and STAT genes. Turning to the study itself: Each gamma-chain library started from at least 50 ng of genomic DNA, using the LymphoTrack Dx TCRG Assay. General observations from the study: Most major patient clonotypes were shared with at least one healthy donor. Patient-control comparisons may be limited by differing T cell maturation stages. Gamma repertoires grouped patients separately from controls; delta repertoires showed no separation.

The CDR3 has 18 residues. CDR1 is GEAIGNYY and CDR2 is EKD in the germline V gene. TCRdb processed the multiplex PCR reads again with the CATT caller. Among about 3,400 delta-chain clones listed, roughly 1.1% were seen once. The origin of this receptor is a human donor in good health. The sequencing sample was made of blood. The chain couples TRDV2 to TRDJ1; the match to TRDD3 covers 7 bases. CDR3 in amino acids: CAYDTLGPGLGPTDKLIF. The DNA of the CDR3 is TGTGCCTATGACACACTGGGGCCCGGGCTGGGCCCAACCGATAAACTCATCTTT.